Listed here is a single TCR beta chain. The antigen is unknown. Method: immunoSEQ multiplex PCR; TCRdb's copy keeps in-frame clones and lacks some. Of 20,000 or so clones listed, roughly 78% are singletons. This sample is part of a study of OX40 agonist ivuxolimab in advanced cancers. Study at large: The mean age was approximately 60 years, ranging from about 20 to 79, with 65% to 85% of participants male. Partial responses occurred in three patients (one hepatocellular carcinoma, two cutaneous melanoma). Points from the study as a whole: Dose levels from 0.1 to 3.0 mg/kg saw CD4+ and CD8+ blood T cells expand clonally by week 6.

The V gene's germline CDR1 is MNHEY and CDR2 SMNVEV (reference sequence). This CDR3 has 13 residues. V lost 6 bases and J lost 1; bases outside the gene matches: 2. The TCR comes from an adult with an advanced solid tumor such as melanoma, head and neck, liver or kidney cancer. Here the sequenced sample was CD4+ or CD8+ T cells sorted from blood, taken in a trial of the OX40 agonist ivuxolimab. The chain links TRBV27 to TRBJ2-7; 8 bases are shared with TRBD2. For the CDR3, the DNA is TGTGCCAGCAGATTAGCGGGATCCTACGAGCAGTACTTC. This gives the protein CASRLAGSYEQYF.